This entry lists 27 T cell receptor beta chains sequenced from one sample in a study of T cells in Graves' hyperthyroidism and ophthalmopathy. Amplified TCR beta CDR3 regions derived from RNA transcripts. During a first-round RT-PCR of the TCR CDR3, the HTBI primer set was used. TCRdb reprocessed the multiplex PCR reads via MiXCR and lists one record per CDR3 protein. The sample lists hundreds of thousands of distinct CDR3 sequences, 15% to 19% occurring once. The specimen was blood. The receptors shown here come from a woman aged 18-35 years with Graves' hyperthyroidism.

The V call is TRBV4-3, the J call TRBJ2-7; possibly TRBD2 for D (6 bases). V lost 0 bases and J lost 6, with 12 bases in between. This CDR3 spans 14 amino acids. The germline V gene has CDR1 LGHNA and CDR2 YSLEER. CDR3 region: CASSQEFFGGEQYF. The CDR3 nucleotides read TGCGCCAGCAGCCAAGAGTTCTTCGGGGGCGAGCAGTACTTC.

The chain has TRBV6-1 and TRBJ2-3; D call uncertain. CDR1 is MNHNS, CDR2 SASEGT, per germline. CDR3 length: 15 amino acids. Trimming shortened V by 2 bases and J by 2 bases, and 11 bases separated the two germline ends. The CDR3 DNA sequence: TGTGCCAGCAGTGAAAGTCAGAGAATCACAGATACGCAGTATTTT. Translated: CASSESQRITDTQYF.

This clonotype was counted at least ten times. The chain recombines TRBV7-9 with TRBJ1-2; D gene ambiguous. V was trimmed by 0 bases and J by 6 bases, leaving 8 bases between them. This CDR3 comprises 13 residues. The germline V gene encodes CDR1 SEHNR and CDR2 FQNEAQ (reference sequence). CDR3 residues: CASSLARADGYTF. The CDR3 DNA reads as TGTGCCAGCAGCTTAGCGAGAGCTGATGGCTACACCTTC. Full variable domain (rest looked up from reference TRBV7-9 and TRBJ1-2): DTGVSQNPRHKITKRGQNVTFRCDPISEHNRLYWYRQTLGQGPEFLTYFQNEAQLEKSRLLSDRFSAERPKGSFSTLEIQRTEQGDSAMYLCASSLARADGYTFGSGTRLTVV.

At least ten counts were recorded for this clonotype. The J gene is TRBJ2-7, the V gene TRBV11-2; TRBD2 is a possible D gene (6 bases). The germline CDR1 and CDR2 sequences are SGHAT and FQNNGV. The CDR3 loop spans 17 amino acids. V lost 2 bases, J lost 2 bases, and 19 bases lay in between. CDR3 nucleotide sequence: TGTGCCAGCAGCTTAACAGCGGGTGTTATCCAAACCTACGAGCAGTACTTC. The encoded protein is CASSLTAGVIQTYEQYF. The full variable domain, rest sourced from reference TRBV11-2 and TRBJ2-7, is EAGVAQSPRYKIIEKRQSVAFWCNPISGHATLYWYQQILGQGPKLLIQFQNNGVVDDSQLPKDRFSAERLKGVDSTLKIQPAKLEDSAVYLCASSLTAGVIQTYEQYFGPGTRLTVT.

As for this clonotype: A single base separates this from a much larger clone, so it may be a read error. The chain links TRBV7-8 to TRBJ2-1, with D perhaps TRBD1 (5 bases). The germline V gene has CDR1 SGHVS and CDR2 FQNEAQ. This CDR3 contains 16 residues. The CDR3 nucleotides are TGTGCCAGCAGCCCCACCGACAGCAACTCCTACAATAAGCAGTTCTTC. This gives the protein CASSPTDSNSYNKQFF.

The V and J genes are TRBV19 and TRBJ2-3; no definite D call. Trimming took off 3 bases at V and 2 bases at J, with 6 bases between the two ends. Germline CDR1 is LNHDA and CDR2 is SQIVND (reference sequence). The CDR3 has 13 amino acids. The CDR3 DNA is TGTGCCAGTAGTATGACCGCCACAGATACGCAGTATTTT. Translating gives CASSMTATDTQYF.

As concerns this clonotype: The conserved closing phenylalanine or tryptophan is absent in this CDR3, likely reflecting a read error. The rearrangement joins TRBV15 to TRBJ2-7; the D gene is possibly TRBD1 (6 bases). There are 15 residues in the CDR3. Germline V CDR1 and CDR2: LNHNV, YYDKDF (reference sequence). V lost 1 base to trimming and J lost 0 bases, with 10 bases between them. The CDR3 region has the DNA TGTGCCACCAGCAGAGCGGAACAGGGCTCCTACGAGCAGTACTCC. Its translation is CATSRAEQGSYEQYS.

This clonotype was picked up a small number of times. The rearrangement joins TRBV11-1 to TRBJ2-1; 9 bases map to TRBD2. Per germline, CDR1 SGHAT and CDR2 FQDESV (reference sequence). The CDR3 length is 16 residues. With 5 bases clipped from V and 0 bases from J, the junction kept 5 bases outside the gene matches. CDR3 nucleotide sequence: TGTGCCAGCAGCCCTCGGACTAGCGACTCCTACAATGAGCAGTTCTTC. It specifies CASSPRTSDSYNEQFF.

This clonotype was seen at least ten times. The rearrangement uses TRBV18 and TRBJ1-5, with D unresolved. The CDR3 has 16 amino acids. V was trimmed by 3 bases and J by 0 bases, leaving 12 bases between them. The germline V gene has CDR1 KGHSH and CDR2 LQKENI. In nucleotides, the CDR3 is TGTGCCAGCTCACCTAACAGCCCGAGTAGCAATCAGCCCCAGCATTTT. Translated: CASSPNSPSSNQPQHF.

This clonotype was seen more than once but under ten times. The chain uses TRBV5-5 and TRBJ1-5, with D hard to call. Germline V gene lookup returns CDR1 SGHKS and CDR2 YYEKEE (reference sequence). The V and J ends lost 5 bases and 7 bases respectively, with 13 bases between them. The CDR3 loop spans 13 amino acids. This CDR3 is CASSSSGDQPQHF. DNA for the CDR3: TGTGCCAGCAGTTCGTCGGGCGACCAGCCCCAGCATTTT.

This clonotype showed up many times. V usage is TRBV12-3 or TRBV12-4 and J usage is TRBJ1-6; the D is unclear. Deletions cut 2 bases from V and 8 bases from J, with 4 bases between. This CDR3 has 12 amino acids. CDR3 sequence: CASSLSDSPLHF. CDR3 sequence (DNA): TGTGCCAGCAGTTTAAGTGATTCACCCCTCCACTTT.

This clonotype was found a few times. V and J are TRBV20-1 and TRBJ1-2; 7 bases line up with TRBD1. The CDR3 has 14 residues. The V segment lost 5 bases and the J segment 8 bases; nucleotides outside the gene matches: 14. Germline values: CDR1 DFQATT, CDR2 SNEGSKA (reference sequence). The CDR3 region is CSAPRQQGSRGYTF. Here the CDR3 DNA reads TGCAGTGCTCCCCGTCAACAGGGGTCTCGCGGCTACACCTTC.

The chain employs TRBV14 and TRBJ2-7, with TRBD2 as a possible D gene (6 bases). Germline CDR1 is SGHDN and CDR2 is FVKESK. This CDR3 spans 14 amino acids. Trimming left V 1 base short and J 6 bases short, with 13 bases between. CDR3: CASSQVSRGGEQYF. The CDR3 bases are TGTGCCAGCAGCCAAGTGTCGCGGGGAGGCGAGCAGTACTTC.

This chain connects TRBV5-1 to TRBJ2-5; 11 nucleotides align to TRBD2. The V gene end was trimmed by 4 bases and the J gene end by 1 base; junction bases not matched to a gene: 6. Germline V gene sequence: CDR1 SGHRS, CDR2 YFSETQ. The CDR3 totals 16 residues. CDR3 region: CASSGGLAGVQETQYF. The CDR3 DNA is TGCGCCAGCAGCGGCGGACTAGCGGGCGTCCAAGAGACCCAGTACTTC. The complete variable domain, with remaining parts taken from reference TRBV5-1 and TRBJ2-5, reads KAGVTQTPRYLIKTRGQQVTLSCSPISGHRSVSWYQQTPGQGLQFLFEYFSETQRNKGNFPGRFSGRQFSNSRSEMNVSTLELGDSALYLCASSGGLAGVQETQYFGPGTRLLVL.

The rearrangement links TRBV11-2 to TRBJ1-4; D remains unclear. Deletions cut 1 base from V and 7 bases from J, with 13 bases between. CDR1 is SGHAT and CDR2 is FQNNGV in the germline V gene. This CDR3 comprises 15 residues. The CDR3 loop is CASSLAGGAGEKLFF. The DNA of the CDR3 is TGTGCCAGCAGCTTAGCCGGTGGAGCGGGTGAAAAACTGTTTTTT.

This clonotype was picked up many times. The V gene is TRBV20-1, the J gene TRBJ2-1, with 7 bases fitting TRBD2. CDR1 is DFQATT and CDR2 is SNEGSKA in the germline V gene (reference sequence). The CDR3 runs to 13 residues. The V and J ends lost 3 bases and 7 bases, in that order; junction bases with no gene match: 6. The CDR3 loop reads CSASLLAINEQFF. As DNA, the CDR3 is TGCAGTGCTAGTTTACTAGCGATAAATGAGCAGTTCTTC.

In its sample, this clonotype was seen many times. V is TRBV2 and J is TRBJ1-6, with unresolved D. The CDR3 runs to 16 residues. Germline lookup yields CDR1 SNHLY and CDR2 FYNNEI. V was pared by 4 bases and J by 5 bases, with 15 bases between. CDR3 loop: CASSVIAGRDNSPLHF. In nucleotides, the CDR3 is TGTGCCAGCAGTGTAATCGCCGGGAGAGATAATTCACCCCTCCACTTT.

This clonotype showed up just a few times. The V gene is TRBV2, the J gene TRBJ1-3; TRBD1 matches at 7 bases. Germline values: CDR1 SNHLY, CDR2 FYNNEI. CDR3 length: 16 residues. V dropped 6 bases and J dropped 5; count of bases not matched to a gene: 13. The CDR3 region is CASSTTGPGSRNTIYF. CDR3 coding DNA: TGTGCCAGCAGCACGACAGGGCCCGGATCGAGAAACACCATATATTTT.

This clonotype has more than one count but fewer than ten. This chain connects TRBV20-1 to TRBJ1-1; maybe TRBD1 (5 bases). This CDR3 region has 13 residues. V was trimmed by 0 bases and J by 7 bases, leaving 12 bases between them. Germline-derived CDR1 and CDR2 are DFQATT and SNEGSKA (reference sequence). CDR3: CSARDAQGVEAFF. The CDR3 nucleotides are TGCAGTGCTAGAGATGCCCAAGGGGTTGAAGCTTTCTTT.

This clonotype was seen only a few times. The chain uses TRBV7-2 and TRBJ1-4; D gene ambiguous. V was pared by 1 base and J by 8 bases, with 11 bases between. CDR1 SGHTA and CDR2 FQGNSA come from the germline V gene. The CDR3 length is 14 residues. The CDR3 DNA reads TGTGCCAGCAGCTTAGGTTTCCGGGAAGAAAAACTGTTTTTT. Translating it yields CASSLGFREEKLFF.

V is TRBV6-9 and J is TRBJ2-1, with TRBD2 matching over 9 bases. The CDR3 extends over 18 amino acids. J lost 7 bases, V lost 3 bases, and 16 bases had no gene match. CDR1 and CDR2 (germline): MNHGY, SVAAGI. As DNA, the CDR3 is TGTGCCAGCAGTTACACGCCCCTAAGCGGGGGGCTCAGGAATGAGCAGTTCTTC. Translating it yields CASSYTPLSGGLRNEQFF.

About this clonotype: This may stem from a read error, because a much larger clone lies one nucleotide away. The chain combines TRBV28 with TRBJ1-4; no clear D. This CDR3 comprises 15 residues. In germline, CDR1 is MDHEN, CDR2 SYDVKM. V lost 5 bases, J lost 8 bases, and 18 bases lay in between. CDR3 loop: CASSTRLARAEKLFF. The DNA for the CDR3 is TGTGCCAGCAGTACCCGCCTAGCGCGGGCCGAAAAACTGTTTTTT.

This clonotype was counted ten times or more. This sequence joins TRBV14 and TRBJ2-4; D is perhaps TRBD2 (5 bases). Per germline, CDR1 SGHDN and CDR2 FVKESK. The CDR3 contains 13 residues. V was clipped by 0 bases and J by 9 bases, with 9 bases between them. CDR3 protein: CASSQDFRGIQYF. Written as DNA, the CDR3 is TGTGCCAGCAGCCAAGATTTCCGGGGCATTCAGTACTTC.

The gene calls are TRBV7-2 and TRBJ2-3; D perhaps matches TRBD1 (5 bases). The CDR3 length is 12 residues. V dropped 5 bases and J dropped 7 bases, with 10 bases sitting between them. Germline V lookup: CDR1 SGHTA, CDR2 FQGNSA. DNA of the CDR3: TGTGCCAGCAGCCTAGGGGCTAATACGCAGTATTTT. Encoded protein: CASSLGANTQYF. Using reference TRBV7-2 and TRBJ2-3 for the parts outside the CDR3, the full variable domain is GAGVSQSPSNKVTEKGKDVELRCDPISGHTALYWYRQSLGQGLEFLIYFQGNSAPDKSGLPSDRFSAERTGGSVSTLTIQRTQQEDSAVYLCASSLGANTQYFGPGTRLTVL.

CDR3 amino acids: CASSPEADQPQHF. The DNA for the CDR3 is TGTGCCAGTAGTCCCGAGGCAGATCAGCCCCAGCATTTT. The chain uses TRBV19 and TRBJ1-5; D gene uncertain. Germline V lookup: CDR1 LNHDA, CDR2 SQIVND (reference sequence). This CDR3 is built from 13 residues. Trimming took off 5 bases at V and 5 bases at J, with 10 bases between the two ends.

This clonotype has a count of ten or more. The chain couples TRBV6-1 to TRBJ1-5; possible D gene TRBD1, 6 bases. The V and J ends lost 7 bases and 0 bases respectively, with 16 bases between them. The length of the CDR3 is 16 residues. CDR1 MNHNS and CDR2 SASEGT come from the germline V gene. CDR3 protein: CASKSAGHHSNQPQHF. In DNA form, the CDR3 reads TGTGCCAGCAAATCCGCGGGACACCATAGCAATCAGCCCCAGCATTTT.

This clonotype has a count of ten or more. The chain couples TRBV3-1 to TRBJ2-5; D possibly matches TRBD1 or TRBD2 (6 bases each). The V end lost 1 base, the J end lost 6 bases, and 12 bases lay between the germline ends. This CDR3 spans 14 amino acids. The germline V gene encodes CDR1 LGHDT and CDR2 YNNKEL (reference sequence). CDR3: CASSQGSGGKTQYF. The CDR3, as DNA: TGTGCCAGCAGCCAAGGATCCGGGGGCAAGACCCAGTACTTC.